The entry below gives a single T cell receptor (beta chain) sequence along with its context. Antigen: not known. Germline V CDR1 and CDR2: MNHEY, SVGAGI. The CDR3 is 18 amino acids. V shed 2 bases and J 2 bases; nucleotides not matched to a gene: 11. The data belong to a study of blood T cells in healthy people across ages. General study findings and limits: Roughly linear age-related decline in beta diversity appeared, significant by age roughly 40.

A sample-barcoded 5' primer and a J-beta primer mix were used in a second PCR of roughly 7 to 11 cycles. Every cDNA molecule bore a tag from a template-switch adaptor containing 12 random nucleotides. TCRdb reanalysed the 5' RACE reads using MiXCR and keeps one entry per CDR3 protein. The table lists hundreds of thousands of distinct CDR3 sequences, around 45% of them singletons. The sequenced material came from blood. The chain couples TRBV6-5 to TRBJ2-5; TRBD1 matches 10 bases. This receptor was taken from a woman between 55 and 75 years old in good health. The CDR3 reads CASSYPPGQGTPQETQYF. CDR3 sequence (DNA): TGTGCCAGCAGTTACCCTCCGGGACAGGGGACCCCACAAGAGACCCAGTACTTC.